This entry lists 27 T cell receptor beta chains sequenced from one sample in a study of shared clonotypes between healthy human individuals. Assay used: immunoSEQ multiplex PCR; TCRdb lists only in-frame clones, some missing. The sample comprises hundreds of thousands of clones, less than 80% of which are singletons, and more than 1.5% rests with the top ten. The sample taken for sequencing was memory CD4+ T cells sorted from blood. As for subset: CD45RA-negative fraction. The source of these receptors is a woman aged 30 to 39 in good health.

The chain is built from TRBV19 and TRBJ1-1; TRBD1 might be the D (5 bases). V dropped 5 bases and J dropped 1 base, with 17 bases sitting between them. Germline lookup yields CDR1 LNHDA and CDR2 SQIVND (reference sequence). The CDR3 spans 16 residues. The CDR3 loop reads CASSPLPVGQNTEAFF. CDR3 DNA sequence: TGTGCCAGTAGTCCCCTCCCCGTGGGGCAGAACACTGAAGCTTTCTTT.

This clone appeared once. The CDR3 is CASSYRDRSVNSNQPQHF. CDR3 DNA: TGTGCCAGTAGTTACAGGGACAGGAGCGTAAATAGCAATCAGCCCCAGCATTTT. The chain carries TRBV19 and TRBJ1-5; 8 nucleotides match TRBD1. This CDR3 region has 18 residues. Germline V gene data show CDR1 as LNHDA and CDR2 as SQIVND (reference sequence). V was clipped by 5 bases and J by 0 bases; unmatched bases: 12. The whole variable domain, remainder taken from reference TRBV19 and TRBJ1-5, is DGGITQSPKYLFRKEGQNVTLSCEQNLNHDAMYWYRQDPGQGLRLIYYSQIVNDFQKGDIAEGYSVSREKKESFPLTVTSAQKNPTAFYLCASSYRDRSVNSNQPQHFGDGTRLSIL.

This clone was recorded a few times. This CDR3 is also generated by other DNA sequences in the sample. The chain uses TRBV5-1 and TRBJ2-1, with D possibly matching TRBD1 (6 bases). CDR3 size: 15 residues. The V gene's germline CDR1 is SGHRS and CDR2 YFSETQ. Between the trimmed V and J ends, which lost 4 bases and 3 bases, there was a span of 14 bases. For the CDR3, the DNA is TGCGCCAGCAGCCCGGACAGCTTGGGCTACAATGAGCAGTTCTTC. Amino acids: CASSPDSLGYNEQFF.

This clone came up once. The chain employs TRBV5-8 and TRBJ2-5; D tentatively reads TRBD1 or TRBD2 (5 bases each). The CDR3 consists of 15 residues. Trimming removed 2 bases at V and 2 bases at J, with 13 bases between. Germline V CDR1 and CDR2: SGHTS, YDEGEE. In nucleotides, the CDR3 is TGTGCCAGCAGCTTTCGAGGGGTCAGTCAAGAGACCCAGTACTTC. Translation gives CASSFRGVSQETQYF.

The chain links TRBV6-6 to TRBJ2-6; 9 positions match TRBD1. The V gene's germline CDR1 is MNHNY and CDR2 SVGAGI (reference sequence). The J segment lost 10 bases and the V segment lost 3 bases, leaving 7 bases of the junction unmatched. The CDR3 extends over 15 amino acids. In DNA form, the CDR3 reads TGTGCCAGCAGTTATCGACAGGGGGATGTGAACGTCCTGACTTTC. Its translation is CASSYRQGDVNVLTF.

The chain is built from TRBV14 and TRBJ1-5; D uncertain. CDR3 length: 13 amino acids. CDR1 is SGHDN and CDR2 is FVKESK in the germline V gene. Trimming removed 0 bases at V and 5 bases at J, with 5 bases between. The CDR3 sequence: CASSQEFDQPQHF. DNA of the CDR3: TGTGCCAGCAGCCAAGAATTCGATCAGCCCCAGCATTTT.

The chain recombines TRBV19 with TRBJ2-7; the match to TRBD1 covers 9 bases. The CDR3 contains 15 residues. The germline gives CDR1 LNHDA, CDR2 SQIVND (reference sequence). The V and J ends lost 4 bases and 2 bases, in that order; junction bases with no gene match: 6. CDR3 amino acids: CASSNLGTGPYEQYF. CDR3 nucleotides: TGTGCCAGTAGTAACCTCGGGACAGGGCCCTACGAGCAGTACTTC. The full variable domain, with the rest looked up from reference TRBV19 and TRBJ2-7, is DGGITQSPKYLFRKEGQNVTLSCEQNLNHDAMYWYRQDPGQGLRLIYYSQIVNDFQKGDIAEGYSVSREKKESFPLTVTSAQKNPTAFYLCASSNLGTGPYEQYFGPGTRLTVT.

The genes are TRBV19 and TRBJ1-5, with D tentatively TRBD1 (5 bases). The CDR3 contains 18 residues. The germline V gene has CDR1 LNHDA and CDR2 SQIVND (reference sequence). Trimming pared 6 bases from V and 4 bases from J, leaving 25 bases between. CDR3 sequence: CASRETARGERVNQPQHF. As DNA, the CDR3 is TGTGCCAGTAGAGAGACAGCCCGGGGGGAGAGAGTGAATCAGCCCCAGCATTTT. Supplemented by reference TRBV19 and TRBJ1-5, the full variable domain reads DGGITQSPKYLFRKEGQNVTLSCEQNLNHDAMYWYRQDPGQGLRLIYYSQIVNDFQKGDIAEGYSVSREKKESFPLTVTSAQKNPTAFYLCASRETARGERVNQPQHFGDGTRLSIL.

This clone was recorded only once. The CDR3 loop is CASSLSSGTYNEQFF. The CDR3 DNA follows: TGTGCCAGCAGCTTGTCCAGCGGGACCTACAATGAGCAGTTCTTC. This chain links TRBV5-4 with TRBJ2-1; TRBD2 matches at 7 bases. CDR3 length: 15 amino acids. CDR1 is SGHNT, CDR2 YYREEE, per germline (reference sequence). The trim removed 1 base at V and 2 bases at J, leaving 3 bases unmatched.

CDR3 in DNA: TGTGCCAGCAGCGCGACGACAGGGAACTATGGCTACACCTTC. This sequence encodes CASSATTGNYGYTF. The chain links TRBV5-8 to TRBJ1-2; 7 nucleotides line up with TRBD1. This CDR3 has 14 amino acids. J was trimmed by 2 bases and V by 4 bases; bases with no gene match: 5. In germline, CDR1 is SGHTS, CDR2 YDEGEE.

The chain links TRBV11-1 to TRBJ2-2; the D is unclear. V lost 5 bases and J 0 bases, leaving 10 bases between the germline ends. This CDR3 region has 15 residues. The germline V gene encodes CDR1 SGHAT and CDR2 FQDESV (reference sequence). The CDR3 loop is CASSPDAANTGELFF. As DNA, the CDR3 is TGTGCCAGCAGCCCCGATGCCGCGAACACCGGGGAGCTGTTTTTT.

The chain has TRBV27 and TRBJ1-1; D gene ambiguous. The germline V gene has CDR1 MNHEY and CDR2 SMNVEV (reference sequence). The length of the CDR3 is 14 residues. The V end lost 6 bases, the J end lost 0 bases, and 11 bases lay between the germline ends. The DNA of the CDR3 is TGTGCCAGCAGCCTCGACCGATTGAACACTGAAGCTTTCTTT. It codes for CASSLDRLNTEAFF.

The rearrangement uses TRBV5-1 and TRBJ2-1; 7 positions match TRBD2. This CDR3 is built from 12 residues. V shed 2 bases, J shed 7 bases, and the junction held 0 bases outside the gene matches. Germline CDR1 and CDR2: SGHRS and YFSETQ. CDR3 residues: CASSFSGNEQFF. The DNA of the CDR3 is TGCGCCAGCAGCTTTAGCGGGAATGAGCAGTTCTTC.

Turning to this clone: The same CDR3 is also encoded by other DNA sequences in this sample. The chain has TRBV18 and TRBJ2-7, with D uncertain. The V gene's germline CDR1 is KGHSH and CDR2 LQKENI. This CDR3 has 13 amino acids. V dropped 1 base and J dropped 3 bases, with 7 bases sitting between them. The CDR3: CASSPQGSYEQYF. The CDR3 DNA reads as TGTGCCAGCTCACCACAGGGAAGCTACGAGCAGTACTTC.

J is TRBJ2-7 and V is TRBV11-2; 10 bases map to TRBD2. The CDR3 is 18 amino acids. The germline gives CDR1 SGHAT, CDR2 FQNNGV. The V and J ends lost 0 bases and 9 bases, in that order; junction bases with no gene match: 17. CDR3 sequence: CASSLDGSGLAGVLGQYF. The CDR3 DNA reads as TGTGCCAGCAGCTTAGACGGTTCTGGGCTAGCGGGAGTGTTGGGGCAGTACTTC.

The chain recombines TRBV16 with TRBJ2-1; the match to TRBD2 covers 9 bases. V was pared by 4 bases and J by 1 base, with 2 bases of the junction left unmatched. The CDR3 has 15 amino acids. In germline, CDR1 is KGHSY, CDR2 FQNENV. The CDR3 protein is CASSPSGTSYNEQFF. CDR3 nucleotides: TGTGCCAGCAGCCCTAGCGGGACGTCCTACAATGAGCAGTTCTTC.

This clone has just a few counts. The rearrangement uses TRBV2 and TRBJ1-2, with no clear D. The CDR3 runs 13 residues. Trimming stripped 6 bases from V and 7 bases from J, with 15 bases between. Looked up from germline, CDR1 is SNHLY and CDR2 is FYNNEI. The CDR3 loop reads CASRDPYSRGYTF. Written as DNA, the CDR3 is TGTGCCAGCAGAGACCCTTACAGTCGTGGCTACACCTTC.

Concerning this clone itself: A far larger clone is one nucleotide away, so this likely arose from a read error. This sample includes further DNA sequences coding for the same CDR3. V and J are TRBV28 and TRBJ2-5; D is perhaps TRBD2 (5 bases). This CDR3 is 13 amino acids long. Per the germline V gene, CDR1 is MDHEN and CDR2 is SYDVKM. CDR3 amino acids: CASSLVASETQYF. The CDR3 coding sequence is TGTGCCAGCAGTTTGGTAGCGTCAGAGACTCAGTACTTC. The variable domain in full, completed from reference TRBV28 and TRBJ2-5, reads DVKVTQSSRYLVKRTGEKVFLECVQDMDHENMFWYRQDPGLGLRLIYFSYDVKMKEKGDIPEGYSVSREKKERFSLILESASTNQTSMYLCASSLVASETQYFGPGTRLLVL.

This chain uses TRBV28 with TRBJ1-2; D possibly corresponds to TRBD1 (6 bases). V was cut by 6 bases and J by 6 bases, with 14 bases left in between. The CDR3 covers 13 residues. Per the germline V gene, CDR1 is MDHEN and CDR2 is SYDVKM. CDR3 DNA sequence: TGTGCCAGCAGGCTACAGGGCCGAGATGGCTACACCTTC. It encodes CASRLQGRDGYTF.

Of note for this clone: Different DNA sequences within this sample yield the same CDR3. The V gene is TRBV7-9, the J gene TRBJ2-2; 10 bases agree with TRBD2. This CDR3 is 16 amino acids long. Trimming at V came to 5 bases and at J to 1 base, leaving 4 bases not matched to a gene. Looked up from germline, CDR1 is SEHNR and CDR2 is FQNEAQ (reference sequence). This chain's CDR3 is CASSTRTSGNTGELFF. As DNA, the CDR3 is TGTGCCAGCAGCACACGGACTAGCGGGAACACCGGGGAGCTGTTTTTT.

There are a few counts of this clone. The V gene is TRBV19, the J gene TRBJ1-1; tentatively, D is TRBD1 (6 bases). The length of the CDR3 is 15 residues. Germline CDR1 LNHDA, CDR2 SQIVND (reference sequence). V was clipped by 0 bases and J by 1 base, with 9 bases between them. As DNA, the CDR3 is TGTGCCAGTAGTATAGATGGGACACCGAACACTGAAGCTTTCTTT. Its protein is CASSIDGTPNTEAFF.

The J gene is TRBJ2-6, the V gene TRBV2, with D hard to call. The V gene lost 5 bases and the J gene lost 0 bases, with 17 bases spanning the gap. CDR1 SNHLY and CDR2 FYNNEI come from the germline V gene. The CDR3 length is 18 residues. The CDR3 sequence is CASSPLSKSSSGANVLTF. The CDR3 DNA is TGTGCCAGCAGTCCCCTTTCCAAATCCTCCTCTGGGGCCAACGTCCTGACTTTC. Full variable domain (outside the CDR3, taken from reference TRBV2 and TRBJ2-6): EPEVTQTPSHQVTQMGQEVILRCVPISNHLYFYWYRQILGQKVEFLVSFYNNEISEKSEIFDDQFSVERPDGSNFTLKIRSTKLEDSAMYFCASSPLSKSSSGANVLTFGAGSRLTVL.

The J gene is TRBJ2-1, the V gene TRBV19; D call uncertain. Germline V CDR1 and CDR2: LNHDA, SQIVND (reference sequence). The CDR3 spans 16 residues. Trimming removed 1 base at V and 5 bases at J, with 15 bases between. Written as DNA, the CDR3 is TGTGCCAGTAGTATAGTTCAATGGGCATCGAACAATGAGCAGTTCTTC. As protein: CASSIVQWASNNEQFF.

V usage is TRBV29-1 and J usage is TRBJ2-1; D is possibly TRBD1 or TRBD2 (7 bases each). Germline CDR1 and CDR2: SQVTM and ANQGSEA. The CDR3 runs 13 residues. V shed 5 bases and J shed 13 bases, with 21 bases lying between them. CDR3 in DNA: TGCAGCGTTCGGACAGGTGGAGCGGGATCTCAGTTCTTC. Protein product: CSVRTGGAGSQFF.

The chain employs TRBV7-2 and TRBJ1-4; TRBD1 is a possible D gene (5 bases). In germline, CDR1 is SGHTA, CDR2 FQGNSA. The ends were cut back, 0 bases at V and 7 bases at J, with 9 bases in the middle. The CDR3 sequence is 14 residues long. The DNA of the CDR3 is TGTGCCAGCAGCTTAGCGGGCCAGGGTGAAAAACTGTTTTTT. It is translated as CASSLAGQGEKLFF.

This clone was picked up many times. J is TRBJ2-2 and V is TRBV6-6; D unclear. Germline V gene lookup returns CDR1 MNHNY and CDR2 SVGAGI (reference sequence). With 7 bases removed from V and 4 bases from J, the gap between germline ends came to 10 bases. This CDR3 has 13 residues. Written as DNA, the CDR3 is TGTGCCAGCACAGCTCATAGCACCGGGGAGCTGTTTTTT. Translating gives CASTAHSTGELFF.

The J gene is TRBJ1-2, the V gene TRBV28; no firm D call. V gave up 3 bases and J gave up 8 bases, with 13 bases separating them. Germline lookup yields CDR1 MDHEN and CDR2 SYDVKM. CDR3 length: 13 amino acids. In nucleotides, the CDR3 is TGTGCCAGCAGTTTGGAAAACTCGCGGGGCTACACCTTC. Amino acids: CASSLENSRGYTF.